This T cell receptor beta chain comes out of a study of cytomegalovirus exposure and HLA in healthy donors. Study in general: It was reported in a later analysis that the 95 to 150 validation repertoires used the same platform as the approximately 670 first-cohort repertoires. General study findings and limits: The study designated some 180 TCR beta chains cytomegalovirus-associated.

For this clone: Its matching antigen is unknown.

This table comes from immunoSEQ multiplex PCR, and its TCRdb copy is limited to in-frame clones, with some not included. The table shows 250,000 to 300,000 clones, with approximately 86% occurring only once. The CDR3 is made up of 16 amino acids. Trimming removed 0 bases from V and 0 bases from J, with 12 bases in between. Germline CDR1 and CDR2: SGHNT and YYREEE (reference sequence). This clonotype was obtained from a woman aged 18 to 35 in good health and CMV-seronegative. The rearrangement joins TRBV5-4 to TRBJ1-1, with no clear D. The sequenced sample consisted of PBMCs. Here the CDR3 DNA reads TGTGCCAGCAGCTTGGCGCCAGATATACTGAACACTGAAGCTTTCTTT. Amino acids: CASSLAPDILNTEAFF.